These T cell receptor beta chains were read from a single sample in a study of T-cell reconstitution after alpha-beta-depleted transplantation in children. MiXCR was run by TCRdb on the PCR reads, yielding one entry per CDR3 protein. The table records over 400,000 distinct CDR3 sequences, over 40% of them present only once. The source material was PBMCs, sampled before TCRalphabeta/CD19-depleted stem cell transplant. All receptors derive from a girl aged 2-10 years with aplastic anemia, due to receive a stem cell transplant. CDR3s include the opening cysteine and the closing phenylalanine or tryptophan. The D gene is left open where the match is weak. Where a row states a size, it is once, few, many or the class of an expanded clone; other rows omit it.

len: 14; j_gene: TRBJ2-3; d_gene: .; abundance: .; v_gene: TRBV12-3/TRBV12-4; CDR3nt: TGTGCCAGCGGTCGAGACTGGAGGTCAGATACGCAGTATTTT; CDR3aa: CASGRDWRSDTQYF
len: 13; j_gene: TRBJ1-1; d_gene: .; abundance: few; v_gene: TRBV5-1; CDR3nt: TGCGCCAGCAGCTCCGGAGGGGGTCCTGAAGCTTTCTTT; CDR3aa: CASSSGGGPEAFF
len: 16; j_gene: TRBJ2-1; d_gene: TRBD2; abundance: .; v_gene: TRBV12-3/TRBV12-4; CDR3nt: TGTGCCACGGATCTTTCGAGCGGGAGATCATACAATGAGCAGTTCTTC; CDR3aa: CATDLSSGRSYNEQFF
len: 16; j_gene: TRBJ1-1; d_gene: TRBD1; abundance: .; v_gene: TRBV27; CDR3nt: TGTGCCAGCAGTTTATCGAGGGACAGGCCGAACACTGAAGCTTTCTTT; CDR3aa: CASSLSRDRPNTEAFF
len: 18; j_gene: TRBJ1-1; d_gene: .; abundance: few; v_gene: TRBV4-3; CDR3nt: TGCGCCAGCAGCCAGGAAACAGGTCCCGAATGGTATAACACTGAAGCTTTCTTT; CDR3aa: CASSQETGPEWYNTEAFF
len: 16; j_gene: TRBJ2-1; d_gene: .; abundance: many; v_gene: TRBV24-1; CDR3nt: TGTGCCACCAGTGATTTTAAGGGGAGCTCCTACAATGAGCAGTTCTTC; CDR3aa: CATSDFKGSSYNEQFF
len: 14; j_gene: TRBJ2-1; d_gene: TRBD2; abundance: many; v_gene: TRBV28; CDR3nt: TGTGCCAGCACAATAGCGGGAGTGTGGAATGAGCAGTTCTTC; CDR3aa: CASTIAGVWNEQFF
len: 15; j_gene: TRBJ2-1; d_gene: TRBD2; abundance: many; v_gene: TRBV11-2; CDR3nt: TGTGCCAGCAGCTTAATAAAGAAATCGGGAGGGGGGCTTTTCTTC; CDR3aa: CASSLIKKSGGGLFF
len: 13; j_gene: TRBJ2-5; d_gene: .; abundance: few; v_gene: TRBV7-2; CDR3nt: TGTGCCAGCAGCTTCACAGGGAGTGAGACCCAGTACTTC; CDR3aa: CASSFTGSETQYF
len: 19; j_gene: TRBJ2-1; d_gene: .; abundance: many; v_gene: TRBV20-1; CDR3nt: TGCAGTGCTAGAGATCAATCTAGGGCTACCCAGAGCTCCTACAATGAGCAGTTCTTC; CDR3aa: CSARDQSRATQSSYNEQFF
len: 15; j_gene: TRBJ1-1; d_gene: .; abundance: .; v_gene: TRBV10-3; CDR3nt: TGTGCCATCAGTGAGCGAGGACTGACGAACACTGAAGCTTTCTTT; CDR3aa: CAISERGLTNTEAFF
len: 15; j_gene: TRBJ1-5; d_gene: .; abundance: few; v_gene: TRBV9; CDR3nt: TGTGCCAGCAGCGTAGAAGGGGGAATTAATCAGCCCCAGCATTTT; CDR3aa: CASSVEGGINQPQHF
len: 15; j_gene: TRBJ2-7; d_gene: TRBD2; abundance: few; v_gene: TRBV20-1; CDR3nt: TGCAGTGCTAGCAAGACTAGCGGGAGCTCCTACGAGCAGTACTTC; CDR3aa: CSASKTSGSSYEQYF
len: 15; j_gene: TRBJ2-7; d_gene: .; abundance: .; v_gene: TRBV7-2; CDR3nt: TGTGCCAGCAGCCCCGGGTGGCAGGGTGACCACGAGCAGTACTTC; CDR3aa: CASSPGWQGDHEQYF
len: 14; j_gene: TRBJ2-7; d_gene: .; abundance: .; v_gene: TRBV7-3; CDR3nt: TGTGCCAGCAGCATCGACGGGACCTCCTACGAGCAGTACTTC; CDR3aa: CASSIDGTSYEQYF
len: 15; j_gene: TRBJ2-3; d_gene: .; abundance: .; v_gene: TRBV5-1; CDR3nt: TGCGCCAGCAGCTTGGCTTCTGCTAGCACAGATACGCAGTATTTT; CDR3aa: CASSLASASTDTQYF
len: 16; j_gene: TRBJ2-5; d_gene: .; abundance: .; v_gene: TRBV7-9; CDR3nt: TGTGCCAGCAGCTTAGGATCGGGGCGGCAGGGAGAGACCCAGTACTTC; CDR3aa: CASSLGSGRQGETQYF
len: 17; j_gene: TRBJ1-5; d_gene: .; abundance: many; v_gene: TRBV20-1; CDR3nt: TGCAGTGCTAGAGACTGGGGGCAGGGTATCAGCAATCAGCCCCAGCATTTT; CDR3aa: CSARDWGQGISNQPQHF
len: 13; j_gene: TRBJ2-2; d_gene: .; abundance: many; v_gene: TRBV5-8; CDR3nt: TGTGCCAGCAGCTTGTTCTACACCGGGGAGCTGTTTTTT; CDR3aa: CASSLFYTGELFF
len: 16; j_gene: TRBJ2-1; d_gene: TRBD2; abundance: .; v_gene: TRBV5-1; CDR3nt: TGCGCCAGCAGCTTGTTTGCGCGGGAGTCCTACAATGAGCAGTTCTTC; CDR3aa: CASSLFARESYNEQFF
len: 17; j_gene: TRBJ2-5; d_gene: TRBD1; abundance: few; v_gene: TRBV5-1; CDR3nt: TGCGCCAGCAGCTTGGCCCCTAGGACAGGGGTGATAAAGACCCAGTACTTC; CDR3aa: CASSLAPRTGVIKTQYF
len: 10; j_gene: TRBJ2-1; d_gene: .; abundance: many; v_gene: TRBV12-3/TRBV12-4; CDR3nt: TGTGCCAGCAGTTCAAATGAGCAGTTCTTC; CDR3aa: CASSSNEQFF
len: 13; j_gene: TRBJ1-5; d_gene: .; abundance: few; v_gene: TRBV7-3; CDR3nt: TGTGCCAGCAGCTCCAGCGTCAATCAGCCCCAGCATTTT; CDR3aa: CASSSSVNQPQHF
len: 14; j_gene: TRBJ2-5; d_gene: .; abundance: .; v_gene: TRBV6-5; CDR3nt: TGTGCCAGCAGTGACTCCATGGGTCCAGAGACCCAGTACTTC; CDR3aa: CASSDSMGPETQYF
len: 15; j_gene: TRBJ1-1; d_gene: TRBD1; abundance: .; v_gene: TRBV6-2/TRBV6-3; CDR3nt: TGTGCCACCACCCTGGGGCAGGGGGCCCCAACTGAAGCTTTCTTT; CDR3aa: CATTLGQGAPTEAFF
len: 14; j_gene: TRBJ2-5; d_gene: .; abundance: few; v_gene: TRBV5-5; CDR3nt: TGTGCCAGCAGCTTGGGGGTCAGCCAAGAGACCCAGTACTTC; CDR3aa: CASSLGVSQETQYF
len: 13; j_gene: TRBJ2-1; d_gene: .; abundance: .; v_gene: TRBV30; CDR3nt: TGTGCCTGGAGTGTCGGGGCCTACAATGAGCAGTTCTTC; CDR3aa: CAWSVGAYNEQFF
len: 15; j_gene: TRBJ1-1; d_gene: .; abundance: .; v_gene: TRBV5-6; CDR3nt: TGTGCCAGCAGCCAAAGCCAGGGTAGGCCGACTGAAGCTTTCTTT; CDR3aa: CASSQSQGRPTEAFF
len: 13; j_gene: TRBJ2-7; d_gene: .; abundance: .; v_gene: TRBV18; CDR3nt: TGTGCCAGCTCAGACAGGATCTCCTACGAGCAGTACTTC; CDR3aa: CASSDRISYEQYF
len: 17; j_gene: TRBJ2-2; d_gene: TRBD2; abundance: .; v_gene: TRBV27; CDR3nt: TGTGCCAGCAGTTTATCGAGGCGGGCGGGGGGACCCGGGGAGCTGTTTTTT; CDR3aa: CASSLSRRAGGPGELFF
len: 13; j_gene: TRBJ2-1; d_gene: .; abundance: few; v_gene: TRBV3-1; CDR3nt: TGTGCCAGCAGCCACCTTTACTGGGGTGAGCAGTTCTTC; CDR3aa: CASSHLYWGEQFF
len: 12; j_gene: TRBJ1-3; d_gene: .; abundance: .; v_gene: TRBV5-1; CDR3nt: TGCGCCAGCCGGGGAGCTGGAAACACCATATATTTT; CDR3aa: CASRGAGNTIYF
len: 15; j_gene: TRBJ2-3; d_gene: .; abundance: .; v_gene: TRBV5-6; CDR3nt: TGTGCCAGCAGCTTTCCCCGGGGGGCCACAGATACGCAGTATTTT; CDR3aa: CASSFPRGATDTQYF
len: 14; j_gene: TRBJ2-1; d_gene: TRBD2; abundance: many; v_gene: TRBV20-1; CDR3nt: TGCAGTGCTAAAGCGGGAGAGGTATTTAATGAGCAGTTCTTC; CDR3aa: CSAKAGEVFNEQFF
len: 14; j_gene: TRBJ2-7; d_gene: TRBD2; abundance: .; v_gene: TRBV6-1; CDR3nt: TGTGCCAGCAGAGCGGGAGGGCGCTCCTACGAGCAGTACTTC; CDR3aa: CASRAGGRSYEQYF
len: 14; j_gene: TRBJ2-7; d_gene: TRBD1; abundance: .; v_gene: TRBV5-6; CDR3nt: TGTGCCAGCAGCGGTTCCGGGACAGGTCACGAGCAGTACTTC; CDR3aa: CASSGSGTGHEQYF
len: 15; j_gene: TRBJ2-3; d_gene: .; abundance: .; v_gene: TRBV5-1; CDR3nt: TGCGCCAGCAGCTCGGACTCCCCTCCCACAGATACGCAGTATTTT; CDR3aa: CASSSDSPPTDTQYF
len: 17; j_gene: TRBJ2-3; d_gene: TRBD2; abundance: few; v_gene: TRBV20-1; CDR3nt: TGCAGTGCTAGGGTTCTAGCGGGAGCCCCTTATTCAGATACGCAGTATTTT; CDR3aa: CSARVLAGAPYSDTQYF
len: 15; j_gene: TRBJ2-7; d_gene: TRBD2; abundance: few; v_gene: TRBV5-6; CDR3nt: TGTGCCAGCAGCTTTCGGCGGGAGGGCCGTTACGAGCAGTACTTC; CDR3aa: CASSFRREGRYEQYF
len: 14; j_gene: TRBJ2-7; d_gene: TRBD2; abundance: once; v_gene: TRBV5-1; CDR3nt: TGCGCCAGCAGCTGGCAGCGGGGGTCCTACGAGCAGTACTTC; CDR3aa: CASSWQRGSYEQYF
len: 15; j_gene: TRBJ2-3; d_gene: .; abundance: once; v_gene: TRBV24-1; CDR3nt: TGTGCCACCAGTGATCACACTTCCTTCACAGATACGCAGTATTTT; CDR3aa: CATSDHTSFTDTQYF
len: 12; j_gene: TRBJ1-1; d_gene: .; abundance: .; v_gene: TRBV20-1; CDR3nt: TGCAGTGTCAAGGGAGGGAACACTGAAGCTTTCTTT; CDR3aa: CSVKGGNTEAFF
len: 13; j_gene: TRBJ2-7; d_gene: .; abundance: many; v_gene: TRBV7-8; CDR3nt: TGTGCCAGCAGCCCCGCAGGAGTTTACGAGCAGTACTTC; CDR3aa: CASSPAGVYEQYF
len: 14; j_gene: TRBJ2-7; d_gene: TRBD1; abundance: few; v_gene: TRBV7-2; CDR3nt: TGTGCCAGCAGCTTAGGACAGGGTTCCGCCGAGCAGTACTTC; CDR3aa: CASSLGQGSAEQYF
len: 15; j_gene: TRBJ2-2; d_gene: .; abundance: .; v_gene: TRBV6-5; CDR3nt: TGTGCCAGCAGTTACTCGAGAGATCCTACCGGGGAGCTGTTTTTT; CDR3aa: CASSYSRDPTGELFF
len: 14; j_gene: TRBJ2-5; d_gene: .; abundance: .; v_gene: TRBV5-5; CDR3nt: TGTGCCAGCAGCTTGGACGGGAGTAAAGAGACCCAGTACTTC; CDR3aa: CASSLDGSKETQYF
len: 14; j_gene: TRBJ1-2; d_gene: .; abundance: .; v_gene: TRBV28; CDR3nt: TGTGCCAGCAGTCTTCTAGGGGGGGCTGATGGCTACACCTTC; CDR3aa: CASSLLGGADGYTF
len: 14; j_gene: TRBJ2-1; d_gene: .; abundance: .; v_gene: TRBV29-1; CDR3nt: TGCAGCGTTGGGCTAGCTCCATCCTACAATGAGCAGTTCTTC; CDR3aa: CSVGLAPSYNEQFF
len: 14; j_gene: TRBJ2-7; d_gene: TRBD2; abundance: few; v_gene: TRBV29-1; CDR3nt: TGCAGCGTTGGCCTGACTAGCGGGAGGGGCGAGCAGTACTTC; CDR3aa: CSVGLTSGRGEQYF
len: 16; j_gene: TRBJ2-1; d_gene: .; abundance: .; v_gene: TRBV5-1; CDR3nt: TGCGCCAGCAGCTTGTCTCCGGGGACCTCCTACAATGAGCAGTTCTTC; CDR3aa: CASSLSPGTSYNEQFF
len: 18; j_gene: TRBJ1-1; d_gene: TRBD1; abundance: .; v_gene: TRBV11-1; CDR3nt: TGTGCCAGCAGCTACCAACTTCCGCGACAGGGGAGGAAAACTGAAGCTTTCTTT; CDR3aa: CASSYQLPRQGRKTEAFF
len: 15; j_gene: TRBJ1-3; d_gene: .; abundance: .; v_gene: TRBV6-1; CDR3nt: TGTGCCAGCAGTGAAAGACCCAGGTTGGGAAACACCATATATTTT; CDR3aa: CASSERPRLGNTIYF
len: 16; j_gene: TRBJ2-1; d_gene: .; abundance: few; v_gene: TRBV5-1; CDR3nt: TGCGCCAGCTCCGTCCCAGTCGTTGGAAGCTACAATGAGCAGTTCTTC; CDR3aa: CASSVPVVGSYNEQFF
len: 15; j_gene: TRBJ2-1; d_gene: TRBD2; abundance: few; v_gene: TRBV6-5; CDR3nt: TGTGCCAGCAGGTCTCGGGGACTAACACACAATGAGCAGTTCTTC; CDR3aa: CASRSRGLTHNEQFF
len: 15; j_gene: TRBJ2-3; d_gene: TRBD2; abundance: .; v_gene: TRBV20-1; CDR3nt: TGCAGCGCGGGCGGGACTAGCGGAAACACAGATACGCAGTATTTT; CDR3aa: CSAGGTSGNTDTQYF